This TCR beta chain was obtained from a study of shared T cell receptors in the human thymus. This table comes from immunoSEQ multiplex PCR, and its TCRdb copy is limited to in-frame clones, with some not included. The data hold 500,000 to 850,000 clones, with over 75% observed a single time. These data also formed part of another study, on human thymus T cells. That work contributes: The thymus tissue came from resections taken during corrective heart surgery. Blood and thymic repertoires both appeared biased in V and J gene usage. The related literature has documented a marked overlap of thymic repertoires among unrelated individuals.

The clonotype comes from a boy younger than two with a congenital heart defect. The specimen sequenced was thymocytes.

CDR3 loop: CASSPRWVTDHSYNEQFF. In DNA form, the CDR3 reads TGTGCCAGCAGCCCGCGGTGGGTGACAGACCACTCCTACAATGAGCAGTTCTTC. V is TRBV5-6 and J is TRBJ2-1; possible D gene TRBD1, 5 bases. The V gene lost 4 bases and the J gene lost 0 bases, with 20 bases spanning the gap. From germline, CDR1 is SGHDT and CDR2 YYEEEE. CDR3 length: 18 residues.